Listed below are T cell receptor beta chains from one sample, sequenced in a study of tumor and adjacent non-tumor tissue in lung cancer. TCRdb independently ran MiXCR on the multiplex PCR reads; one entry per CDR3 protein. The sample records about 90,000 distinct CDR3 sequences, roughly three fifths being singletons. Sequenced material: lung tumor tissue. The receptors were gathered from a man between 65 and 85 years old with non-small cell lung cancer. Both conserved end residues are trimmed from each CDR3.

cdr3_length v_call cdr3_aa
10 TRBV11-2 ASSRDTDTQY
10 TRBV11-2 VSVLRTGEAL
11 TRBV20-1 SAGRGRLTEAF
13 TRBV2 TSSEGRNVPDTQY
13 TRBV6-6 ASRGTGGWSQPQH
10 TRBV29-1 SVDEWGTEVF
12 TRBV29-1 SFSSSEGRYEQY
12 TRBV24-1 ATSGPVSYNEQF
11 TRBV6-5 AIGGTRVNEQF
13 TRBV11-2 ASSLGIANTGGLF
12 TRBV12-3/TRBV12-4 ASSSQHRDSLLH
13 TRBV6-5 VSILESLWRETQY
13 TRBV20-1 SARTPGQMNTEAF
13 TRBV7-7 VSSLAISPAYEQY
13 TRBV10-2 ASSGPIQGTQPQH
9 TRBV28 ASSPSWEQY
16 TRBV4-2 ASSLGRMQRMSNQSQH
11 TRBV6-5 ASSYQGATEAL
12 TRBV6-1 VGSVTRNTGELF
11 TRBV20-1 SARPGGRAFQY
11 TRBV29-1 GVGTGNSYEQY
12 TRBV6-2/TRBV6-3 ASMRSLTREGYT
17 TRBV11-1 ASCLSTGLAGWYQETQY
13 TRBV28 ASRSRTGPNSPLH
14 TRBV20-1 NARAWLAGPLDIQY
10 TRBV11-1 ASRGTTHGQY
14 TRBV5-1 ASSLERDLSYNEQL
14 TRBV6-1 ASNWLAWGSTDTQY
11 TRBV12-3/TRBV12-4 ANQARPGNTIY